This entry concerns a single T cell receptor beta chain. CDR1 and CDR2 from the germline V gene are SNHLY and FYNNEI. V lost 1 base and J 2 bases, leaving 11 bases between the germline ends. This CDR3 is built from 15 residues. The library tagged individual cDNA molecules with unique molecular identifiers. TCRdb itself ran the RACE reads through MiXCR, one entry per CDR3 protein. The table has around 300,000 distinct CDR3 sequences, approximately 6.3% seen once; the top ten hold 8% to 9%. Time point noted: patch test 1, 2 weeks after DPC sensitization. Treatment meaning: therapeutic diphenylcyclopropenone sensitization with weekly scalp DPC. Non-pregnant alopecia patients aged 18 to 70, suitable for DPC therapy. This sample was included in a study of human T cells and chemical hapten exposure. Study-level information: Sensitization employed 2% DPC on about 2 cm by about 2 cm of upper inner arm skin. Scalp application of diphenylcyclopropenone was performed weekly in patients across the entire approximately 24-week study.

Sequences were derived from whole blood, sampled in connection with sensitization to the hapten diphenylcyclopropenone (DPC). The sequence was collected from a woman younger than 30 with alopecia areata. Some clones in this sample may be carry-over from other donors' samples. The chain carries TRBV2 and TRBJ1-2; D perhaps matches TRBD1 (6 bases). CDR3 amino acids: CASSEEGGANYGYTF. The CDR3 DNA is TGTGCCAGCAGTGAAGAGGGGGGAGCCAACTATGGCTACACCTTC.